The present T cell receptor beta chain was sequenced within a study of T cells after posttransplantation cyclophosphamide. Broader study findings: Blood and skin or GI T cell repertoires showed limited TRB overlap. Later blood repertoires were often dominated by clones from the donor CD8+ memory compartment.

Busulfan-fludarabine conditioning, marrow transplant, and cyclophosphamide on days +3 and +4 were administered. The germline gives CDR1 LNHDA, CDR2 SQIVND (reference sequence). V shed 4 bases, J shed 5 bases, and the junction held 0 bases outside the gene matches. The CDR3 consists of 13 residues. Libraries were prepared by immunoSEQ multiplex PCR; TCRdb keeps only in-frame clonotypes and omits some of them. The sample contains about 19,000 clones, 87% of which appear only once. Details on this clone: Its antigen is not identified.

The chain employs TRBV19 and TRBJ2-5; 11 bases fit TRBD1. Sample: PBMCs, taken after allogeneic stem cell transplant with posttransplant cyclophosphamide. The receptor was isolated from a female patient between 40 and 50 years old who received an allogeneic stem cell transplant from a related donor, was CMV-positive, and had no GVHD. A subset of T cells may come from the graft donor. The CDR3 loop is CASSRDRGETQYF. DNA of the CDR3: TGTGCCAGTAGTAGGGACAGGGGGGAGACCCAGTACTTC.